This entry concerns a single T cell receptor (beta chain). As yet, its antigen is unknown. Nominally healthy donors provided the samples, though records likely missed some immune exposures. The sample comes from a study of cytomegalovirus exposure and HLA in healthy donors. Study conclusions and caveats: Association with HLA alleles at 0.05 false discovery rate was found for 15,000 to 20,000 TCR beta sequences in a later analysis. In vitro experiments confirmed that three CMV-associated chains were specific for CMV antigens.

Amplification used 60 Vbeta primers and 13 Jbeta primers. The data were produced by immunoSEQ multiplex PCR, yet TCRdb's version contains in-frame clones alone and is incomplete. The sample yields 120,000 to 150,000 clones, almost 80% seen once. V dropped 3 bases and J dropped 3; count of bases not matched to a gene: 9. The CDR3 totals 15 residues. Per germline, CDR1 SGHNT and CDR2 YYREEE (reference sequence). The sequence was collected from a male donor in good health and CMV-seronegative. This chain links TRBV5-4 with TRBJ2-7, with 7 nucleotides matching TRBD1. Sequencing used PBMCs. Here the CDR3 reads CASSSRDRQSYEQYF. CDR3 coding DNA: TGTGCCAGCAGCTCCCGGGACAGACAAAGCTACGAGCAGTACTTC.